Presented here are 15 T cell receptor beta chains from one specimen sequenced in a study of blood T cell repertoires in COVID-19. Data came from immunoSEQ multiplex PCR; TCRdb stores just in-frame clones and leaves some out. Of more than 150,000 clones in the sample, about 82% are singletons; the top ten hold more than 4.5%. The sequenced material came from peripheral blood. Every receptor here comes from a woman in her twenties or thirties with acute or convalescent COVID-19.

Here the CDR3 reads CASSLLGTSGRNIQYF. CDR3 sequence (DNA): TGTGCCAGCAGCTTACTGGGGACTAGCGGGAGAAACATTCAGTACTTC. The chain uses TRBV7-2 and TRBJ2-4; the match to TRBD2 covers 14 bases. The CDR3 spans 16 residues. The germline V gene has CDR1 SGHTA and CDR2 FQGNSA. The V and J ends lost 2 bases and 6 bases, in that order; junction bases with no gene match: 3.

This clone was seen a handful of times. V gene TRBV7-3 combines with J gene TRBJ1-6; D is perhaps TRBD1 (5 bases). Per germline, CDR1 SGHTA and CDR2 FQGTGA. V lost 5 bases to trimming and J lost 6 bases, with 11 bases between them. CDR3 length: 14 amino acids. The CDR3 reads CASSPSGGNSPLHF. As DNA, the CDR3 is TGTGCCAGCAGCCCTTCGGGGGGTAATTCACCCCTCCACTTT. The entire variable domain, with the rest obtained from reference TRBV7-3 and TRBJ1-6, is as follows: GAGVSQTPSNKVTEKGKYVELRCDPISGHTALYWYRQSLGQGPEFLIYFQGTGAADDSGLPNDRFFAVRPEGSVSTLKIQRTERGDSAVYLCASSPSGGNSPLHFGNGTRLTVT.

V and J are TRBV5-1 and TRBJ1-2; maybe TRBD1 (6 bases). The CDR3 spans 13 residues. CDR1 is SGHRS, CDR2 YFSETQ, per germline. V gave up 0 bases and J gave up 8 bases, with 11 bases separating them. CDR3 DNA sequence: TGCGCCAGCAGCTTGGTGGGGGCGGAGGGCTACACCTTC. Translation gives CASSLVGAEGYTF. Full variable domain (outside the CDR3, taken from reference TRBV5-1 and TRBJ1-2): KAGVTQTPRYLIKTRGQQVTLSCSPISGHRSVSWYQQTPGQGLQFLFEYFSETQRNKGNFPGRFSGRQFSNSRSEMNVSTLELGDSALYLCASSLVGAEGYTFGSGTRLTVV.

This clone has just one count. CDR3 in amino acids: CASIWTVGFGGIQYF. The CDR3 DNA is TGTGCCAGTATTTGGACAGTGGGATTCGGAGGCATTCAGTACTTC. The rearrangement uses TRBV19 and TRBJ2-4, with a tentative D call TRBD1 (6 bases). The CDR3 sequence is 15 residues long. Germline V gives CDR1 LNHDA, CDR2 SQIVND (reference sequence). The V and J ends lost 7 bases and 9 bases respectively, with 22 bases between them.

The chain has TRBV30 and TRBJ2-3, with D tentatively TRBD1 (5 bases). The V end lost 0 bases, the J end lost 4 bases, and 23 bases lay between the germline ends. Per the germline V gene, CDR1 is GTSNPN and CDR2 is SVGIG (reference sequence). The CDR3 consists of 18 residues. In nucleotides, the CDR3 is TGTGCCTGGAGTGTTGGTGGGGCTGGGGTTGAAGTCTCAGATACGCAGTATTTT. Protein sequence: CAWSVGGAGVEVSDTQYF.

This chain connects TRBV9 to TRBJ1-1; D is undetermined. Deletions cut 4 bases from V and 11 bases from J, with 12 bases between. The CDR3 is made up of 11 amino acids. Germline V gene lookup returns CDR1 SGDLS and CDR2 YYNGEE. The CDR3 DNA reads TGTGCCAGCAGCCCCGTAGGAGGGGCTTTCTTT. It specifies CASSPVGGAFF.

The gene calls are TRBV9 and TRBJ2-7, with 7 bases matching TRBD2. Per germline, CDR1 SGDLS and CDR2 YYNGEE. V trimming: 3 bases; J trimming: 6 bases; junction bases outside the gene matches: 9. The CDR3 extends over 14 amino acids. CDR3 sequence reads: CASSAVGGRSEQYF. The CDR3 DNA sequence: TGTGCCAGCAGCGCCGTGGGGGGGAGATCCGAGCAGTACTTC.

J is TRBJ1-4 and V is TRBV6-5; a possible D gene is TRBD1 (5 bases). V gave up 6 bases and J gave up 1 base, with 12 bases separating them. Germline V gives CDR1 MNHEY, CDR2 SVGAGI. The CDR3 spans 15 residues. The chain's CDR3 is CASSPSGGTNEKLFF. For the CDR3, the DNA is TGTGCCAGCAGCCCCAGCGGGGGAACTAATGAAAAACTGTTTTTT.

The genes are TRBV24-1 and TRBJ2-1; 9 bases align to TRBD1. Germline lookup yields CDR1 KGHDR and CDR2 SFDVKD. Trimming at V came to 6 bases and at J to 8 bases, leaving 7 bases not matched to a gene. This CDR3 region has 14 residues. The chain's CDR3 is CATSPGQGLHEQFF. The CDR3 region has the DNA TGTGCCACCAGTCCGGGACAGGGTCTCCATGAGCAGTTCTTC.

V gene TRBV5-1 combines with J gene TRBJ2-1; TRBD2 agrees at 11 bases. Germline-derived CDR1 and CDR2 are SGHRS and YFSETQ. V lost 3 bases and J lost 6; bases outside the gene matches: 5. The CDR3 has 15 amino acids. CDR3 DNA sequence: TGCGCCAGCAGCTGGAGACTAGCGGGACCCAATGAGCAGTTCTTC. Translating it yields CASSWRLAGPNEQFF.

This chain's CDR3 is CASRAGTGPFKQYF. The CDR3 DNA reads TGCGCCAGCAGGGCCGGGACAGGCCCCTTTAAGCAGTACTTC. The chain carries TRBV5-1 and TRBJ2-7; 8 nucleotides agree with TRBD1. Unmatched junction bases numbered 12, after V lost 5 bases and J lost 8 bases. Germline-derived CDR1 and CDR2 are SGHRS and YFSETQ. This CDR3 is built from 14 residues.

The chain recombines TRBV5-4 with TRBJ1-3; D is unclear. Germline V lookup: CDR1 SGHNT, CDR2 YYREEE (reference sequence). The CDR3 loop spans 14 amino acids. With 4 bases removed from V and 4 bases from J, the gap between germline ends came to 12 bases. The DNA for the CDR3 is TGTGCCAGCAGCCTAACGGGATTCGGAAACACCATATATTTT. Translation: CASSLTGFGNTIYF.

This chain links TRBV4-1 with TRBJ2-1, with TRBD2 identical over 8 bases. The CDR3 consists of 18 residues. The ends lost 4 bases at V and 5 bases at J; junction bases unmatched: 16. Germline V gives CDR1 MGHRA, CDR2 YSYEKL. CDR3 loop: CASSRHEPLSGGNNEQFF. CDR3 DNA: TGCGCCAGCAGCCGCCATGAACCCCTCAGCGGGGGAAACAATGAGCAGTTCTTC.

J is TRBJ2-7 and V is TRBV30; no clear D. The germline V gene has CDR1 GTSNPN and CDR2 SVGIG (reference sequence). The CDR3 sequence is 10 residues long. As DNA, the CDR3 is TGTTGCCCCGGAGCTTGCGAGCAGTACTTC. This sequence encodes CCPGACEQYF.

This clone was found once. The rearrangement joins TRBV6-5 to TRBJ2-1, with TRBD2 matching 11 bases. This CDR3 has 14 amino acids. Trimming at V came to 4 bases and at J to 9 bases, leaving 5 bases not matched to a gene. Germline CDR1 reads MNHEY; CDR2 reads SVGAGI. The CDR3 bases are TGTGCCAGCAGTTTAATAGCGGGGGGGCGTGAGCAGTTCTTC. Translating gives CASSLIAGGREQFF.